This T cell receptor beta chain was retrieved from a study of blood T cell repertoires in COVID-19. In the study overall: The United States, Italy and Spain were the sources of the acute and convalescent COVID-19 samples. Sample material is recorded as cDNA or gDNA derived from T cells, B-cell-depleted T cells, or PBMCs.

Losses at the gene ends were 1 base for V and 7 bases for J; bases not matched to a gene: 12. CDR3 length: 17 residues. Per germline, CDR1 KGHSH and CDR2 LQKENI. Under the authors' procedure: Amplification from reference gene primers served as the basis for estimated nucleated cell counts. The repertoire was sequenced with immunoSEQ multiplex PCR; TCRdb's copy has only in-frame clones and lacks some. V and J calls and clone size are as listed in that table; D and trimming were resolved from the DNA. The table records about 210,000 clones, 80% to 90% of them present only once. This receptor was obtained from a woman in her forties or fifties with acute or convalescent COVID-19. The chain recombines TRBV18 with TRBJ2-2, with 7 nucleotides matching TRBD1. The specimen was peripheral blood. This chain's CDR3 is CASSPLQGKLSGGELFF. The CDR3, as DNA: TGTGCCAGCTCACCACTACAGGGGAAACTCTCCGGCGGGGAGCTGTTTTTT.